This section outlines one TCR beta chain sequence together with its context. This specimen comes from a study of blood T cell repertoires in COVID-19. In the study overall: The United States, Italy and Spain supplied acute and convalescent COVID-19 samples. T cells, B-cell-depleted T cells, or PBMCs provided the cDNA or gDNA that served as material.

Seattle cases were enrolled at active infection and followed longitudinally. Clones were read by immunoSEQ multiplex PCR, and TCRdb kept only the in-frame ones, dropping some. The sample contains roughly 210,000 clones, approximately 80% of which appear only once. CDR3 length: 15 residues. Losses at the gene ends were 7 bases for V and 8 bases for J; bases not matched to a gene: 10. CDR1 is LNHDA and CDR2 is SQIVND in the germline V gene (reference sequence). The TCR originated in an elderly woman with COVID-19, enrolled during active disease. The V call is TRBV19, the J call TRBJ2-1; 11 bases are a match to TRBD2. Sequenced input: peripheral blood. The CDR3 reads CASKGLAGGDHEQFF. The CDR3 DNA follows: TGTGCCAGTAAAGGACTAGCGGGCGGAGACCATGAGCAGTTCTTC.